The 20 T cell receptor beta chains below all came from one sample that was sequenced in a study of blood T cell repertoires in COVID-19. Profiled with immunoSEQ multiplex PCR; TCRdb holds only in-frame clones, not every one. Here the sample spans 200,000 to 250,000 clones, around 80% being singletons. The sequencing sample was made of peripheral blood. These receptor sequences come from a woman older than 75 with COVID-19, enrolled during active disease.

The chain recombines TRBV18 with TRBJ1-2, with D unresolved. Between the trimmed V and J ends, which lost 3 bases and 5 bases, there was a span of 19 bases. Germline V gene lookup returns CDR1 KGHSH and CDR2 LQKENI. The CDR3 has 16 residues. The CDR3 nucleotides read TGTGCCAGCTCACCCGCCCAGGAGGCCTCTGGGTATGGCTACACCTTC. Residues: CASSPAQEASGYGYTF.

V gene TRBV4-1 combines with J gene TRBJ1-5; possible D gene TRBD1, 6 bases. Germline assignment: CDR1 MGHRA and CDR2 YSYEKL. The CDR3 has 13 residues. Trimming shortened V by 3 bases and J by 3 bases, and 6 bases separated the two germline ends. The CDR3: CASSQGHNQPQHF. Here the CDR3 DNA reads TGCGCCAGCAGCCAGGGACACAATCAGCCCCAGCATTTT.

The rearrangement joins TRBV28 to TRBJ1-1; 9 bases fit TRBD1. From germline, CDR1 is MDHEN and CDR2 SYDVKM. The ends lost 6 bases at V and 5 bases at J; junction bases unmatched: 7. The CDR3 runs to 14 residues. The CDR3, as DNA: TGTGCCAGCAGAACCCGGACAGGGGTTACTGAAGCTTTCTTT. It yields the protein CASRTRTGVTEAFF.

The sample holds a few counts of this clone. The chain employs TRBV7-3 and TRBJ2-3; 10 nucleotides line up with TRBD2. With V trimmed by 8 bases and J by 6 bases, 8 bases remained unmatched. Germline V gene lookup returns CDR1 SGHTA and CDR2 FQGTGA. This CDR3 has 14 residues. The CDR3 DNA reads TGTGCCAGCTTAGCGGGAGGAACAGACGATACGCAGTATTTT. This encodes CASLAGGTDDTQYF. The full variable domain, rest sourced from reference TRBV7-3 and TRBJ2-3, is GAGVSQTPSNKVTEKGKYVELRCDPISGHTALYWYRQSLGQGPEFLIYFQGTGAADDSGLPNDRFFAVRPEGSVSTLKIQRTERGDSAVYLCASLAGGTDDTQYFGPGTRLTVL.

The V call is TRBV5-1, the J call TRBJ2-1; no firm D call. Looked up from germline, CDR1 is SGHRS and CDR2 is YFSETQ. With 7 bases removed from V and 0 bases from J, the gap between germline ends came to 11 bases. CDR3 length equals 14 residues. The CDR3 here is CASSAPSSYNEQFF. The CDR3 DNA reads TGCGCCAGCTCCGCACCGAGCTCCTACAATGAGCAGTTCTTC.

The rearrangement joins TRBV3-1 (or the pseudogene TRBV3-2) to TRBJ1-1, with D hard to call. Trimming took 1 base from V and 12 from J, leaving 12 bases between them. The germline gives CDR1 LGHDT, CDR2 YNNKEL (reference sequence). This CDR3 is 12 amino acids long. CDR3 bases: TGTGCCAGCAGCCAAGTGGGCTGGGCGCCTTTCTTT. This sequence encodes CASSQVGWAPFF.

This chain links TRBV19 with TRBJ2-3, with D maybe TRBD1 (6 bases). CDR3 length: 16 residues. V shed 5 bases and J shed 2 bases, with 17 bases lying between them. Per germline, CDR1 LNHDA and CDR2 SQIVND (reference sequence). The CDR3 coding sequence is TGTGCCAGTAGTTCGAGCCGTGGGGGCCACACAGATACGCAGTATTTT. Protein sequence: CASSSSRGGHTDTQYF.

The chain employs TRBV19 and TRBJ1-1; D is possibly TRBD1 (6 bases). V gave up 4 bases and J gave up 6 bases, with 18 bases separating them. This CDR3 is built from 15 residues. CDR1 and CDR2 (germline): LNHDA, SQIVND (reference sequence). CDR3 coding DNA: TGTGCCAGTAGTACAGGGTCAGGGGCCAGGTCTGAAGCTTTCTTT. Protein: CASSTGSGARSEAFF.

This chain connects TRBV5-5 to TRBJ1-5; D is perhaps TRBD1 (6 bases). The germline gives CDR1 SGHKS, CDR2 YYEKEE (reference sequence). V was shortened by 4 bases and J by 0 bases, with 14 bases between the two germline ends. The CDR3 length is 16 residues. The CDR3, as DNA: TGTGCCAGCAGCCCCCCGGGACACTATAGCAATCAGCCCCAGCATTTT. This codes for CASSPPGHYSNQPQHF.

The chain is built from TRBV4-1 and TRBJ1-1, with unresolved D. V lost 4 bases and J lost 0, with 18 bases in between. From germline, CDR1 is MGHRA and CDR2 YSYEKL. The CDR3 extends over 17 amino acids. This chain's CDR3 is CASSRGYAASLNTEAFF. CDR3 DNA: TGCGCCAGCAGCCGAGGGTATGCCGCGTCGTTGAACACTGAAGCTTTCTTT.

The V gene is TRBV7-6, the J gene TRBJ1-3; TRBD1 agrees at 8 bases. From germline, CDR1 is SGHVS and CDR2 FNYEAQ. The trim removed 3 bases at V and 0 bases at J, leaving 1 base unmatched. The CDR3 spans 15 residues. The CDR3 is CASSLGTGSGNTIYF. DNA for the CDR3: TGTGCCAGCAGCTTGGGGACAGGCTCTGGAAACACCATATATTTT. Variable domain in full (rest from reference TRBV7-6 and TRBJ1-3): GAGVSQSPRYKVTKRGQDVALRCDPISGHVSLYWYRQALGQGPEFLTYFNYEAQQDKSGLPNDRFSAERPEGSISTLTIQRTEQRDSAMYRCASSLGTGSGNTIYFGEGSWLTVV.

The chain recombines TRBV24-1 with TRBJ2-3, with a weak D call TRBD2 (6 bases). Germline V CDR1 and CDR2: KGHDR, SFDVKD. The ends were cut back, 2 bases at V and 6 bases at J, with 8 bases in the middle. The CDR3 totals 13 residues. The CDR3: CATSDWGVDTQYF. CDR3 in DNA: TGTGCCACCAGTGATTGGGGGGTGGATACGCAGTATTTT.

This clone has more than one count but fewer than ten. The CDR3 nucleotides are TGTGCCAGCAGTTACCAGGGGGAGACTGAAGCTTTCTTT. Its translation is CASSYQGETEAFF. This chain joins TRBV6-2 or TRBV6-3 and TRBJ1-1; 7 bases align to TRBD1. Trimming removed 2 bases from V and 5 bases from J; junction bases left unmatched: 2. The CDR3 has 13 amino acids. The germline gives CDR1 MNHEY, CDR2 SVGEGT.

The chain combines TRBV3-1 (or the pseudogene TRBV3-2) with TRBJ2-2; 7 nucleotides align to TRBD1. J was trimmed by 5 bases and V by 2 bases; bases with no gene match: 11. CDR3 size: 17 residues. Germline CDR1 reads LGHDT; CDR2 reads YNNKEL (reference sequence). CDR3 DNA: TGTGCCAGCAGCCAAACTCGGGACAGCCTCGGGACCGGGGAGCTGTTTTTT. Translating gives CASSQTRDSLGTGELFF.

This clone was found once. This chain joins TRBV24-1 and TRBJ2-2; D possibly corresponds to TRBD1 (5 bases). CDR1 is KGHDR and CDR2 is SFDVKD in the germline V gene. This CDR3 region has 15 residues. V lost 5 bases, J lost 2 bases, and 11 bases lay in between. The CDR3 DNA reads as TGTGCCACCAGTGCTGTTCAGGGCAACACCGGGGAGCTGTTTTTT. As protein: CATSAVQGNTGELFF.

This clone has more than one count but fewer than ten. The V gene is TRBV25-1, the J gene TRBJ2-7; perhaps TRBD1 as D (6 bases). This CDR3 comprises 14 residues. Trimming cost V 4 bases and J 0 bases, with 10 bases left between them. Germline V gene lookup returns CDR1 MGHDK and CDR2 SYGVNS. The CDR3 protein is CASSGRTVSYEQYF. CDR3 in DNA: TGTGCCAGCAGTGGCAGGACAGTCTCCTACGAGCAGTACTTC.

The rearrangement links TRBV29-1 to TRBJ2-1, with 11 bases that match TRBD2. Trimming removed 5 bases from V and 1 base from J; junction bases left unmatched: 4. Germline CDR1 reads SQVTM; CDR2 reads ANQGSEA. The CDR3 length is 15 residues. CDR3 loop: CSVLAGGRSYNEQFF. The CDR3 coding sequence is TGCAGCGTTTTAGCGGGAGGGAGGTCCTACAATGAGCAGTTCTTC.

The genes are TRBV3-1 (or the pseudogene TRBV3-2) and TRBJ1-2, with D maybe TRBD1 (5 bases). Trimming removed 4 bases from V and 4 bases from J, with 13 bases in between. The CDR3 runs 14 residues. Germline V gene sequence: CDR1 LGHDT, CDR2 YNNKEL (reference sequence). CDR3 region: CASSLSRASYGYTF. DNA for the CDR3: TGTGCCAGCAGCCTATCCAGGGCCTCCTATGGCTACACCTTC.

In DNA, the CDR3 is TGTGCCTGGACCCAGTCGAGCGGGGGCCCCTGGGAGACCCAGTACTTC. This gives the protein CAWTQSSGGPWETQYF. The chain uses TRBV30 and TRBJ2-5, with 8 positions matching TRBD2. The germline V gene has CDR1 GTSNPN and CDR2 SVGIG (reference sequence). CDR3 length equals 16 residues. Trimming took 4 bases from V and 5 from J; bases not matched to a gene: 15.

The chain links TRBV19 to TRBJ2-7; D gene unclear. This CDR3 contains 15 residues. V was shortened by 1 base and J by 5 bases, with 15 bases between the two germline ends. Germline CDR1 and CDR2: LNHDA and SQIVND (reference sequence). CDR3 nucleotide sequence: TGTGCCAGTAGTATAGGGCTAGAGATCGGCGACGAGCAGTACTTC. Amino acid sequence: CASSIGLEIGDEQYF.